Sequencing of this T cell receptor beta chain was carried out in a study of regulatory T cells in long-lasting Graves disease. The germline V and J ends were trimmed by 6 bases and 6 bases, with 16 bases remaining between them. The CDR3 consists of 13 residues. Germline V gene sequence: CDR1 DFQATT, CDR2 SNEGSKA (reference sequence). Time point described: newly diagnosed GD, antithyroid drugs for less than 3 months. Making the TCR library involved RNA that had been extracted from PBMCs. The patients were drawn from one endocrinology department in Xi'an, China. This clonotype was counted ten times or more. Building the TCR beta libraries relied on iRepertoire HTBI primers, and CDR3 regions underwent Arm-PCR. TCRdb used MiXCR to reprocess the multiplex PCR reads, holding one entry per CDR3 protein. The repertoire holds a few hundred thousand distinct CDR3 sequences, with about a sixth as singletons. This sample was shared with a second study, whose subject was T cells in Graves' hyperthyroidism and ophthalmopathy.

The chain uses TRBV20-1 and TRBJ2-3; either TRBD1 or TRBD2 may fit D (6 bases each). The sequence was obtained from a woman between 18 and 29 years old with Graves disease. The sequencing here drew on peripheral blood mononuclear cells (PBMCs), taken at new diagnosis, from a patient treated with antithyroid drugs. CDR3 sequence (DNA): TGCAGTGCCGTCACGGGGGCTGGGGATACGCAGTATTTT. This codes for CSAVTGAGDTQYF.